The entry below describes one T cell receptor (beta chain). Its target antigen remains unknown. No clone much larger than this one lies a single base away; base qualities are absent. The CDR3 runs 12 residues from the cysteine to the phenylalanine. Only CDR3 DNA is held: 36 bases, read in frame from base 1. CDR1 and CDR2 (MDHEN, SYDVKM) derive from the germline V gene. Relative to germline, V is 4 bases shorter and J is 6 bases shorter, with 7 bases between their ends. This specimen comes from a study of sequential checkpoint blockade in melanoma (dated by TCRdb to between 2017 and 2020). Notes on the research overall: Patients were assigned by 1:1 randomization to either first-line nivolumab followed by ipilimumab (arm A) or ipilimumab followed by nivolumab (arm B). Maintenance nivolumab was given following each of the two trial sequences. DNA from roughly 90 melanoma tumor samples collected before treatment underwent TCRbeta immunosequencing. Roughly 84% of the matched pre- and post-treatment tumor biopsy pairs came from the same lesion. For about 22 patients, matched tumor biopsies were taken both before treatment and at week 13, after single-agent nivolumab (arm A) or ipilimumab (arm B).

Sample treatment or condition, as interpreted from the label and publication: randomized to nivolumab then ipilimumab (arm A) or the reverse (arm B). None of the patients in the trial had previously been given DNA-damaging chemotherapy. Samples were obtained from patients with melanoma enrolled in CheckMate 064, a randomized, open-label phase II trial of sequential checkpoint blockade. Genomic DNA from formalin-fixed paraffin-embedded (FFPE) tissue samples served as the input for tumor TCR sequencing. What the authors observed across the whole study: Within-arm analyses of tumor T-cell fraction were limited by small sample sizes and reduced statistical power. Patients with increases in tumor T-cell fraction and clonality by week 13 were approximately 30 times more likely to achieve clinical benefit. Among patients in the nivolumab-first arm (arm A), tumor TIL clonality before treatment was associated with response (P = .04). Validation of the response-prediction model combining TCR metrics and mutation burden is needed in larger, independent patient cohorts. Tumor T-cell fraction and clonality correlated with PD-L1 staining and CD8+ T-cell counts but not with mutational load.

The immunoSEQ Assay was used to immunosequence TCRbeta CDR3 regions from genomic DNA. Before high-throughput sequencing, the genomic DNA was amplified using bias-controlled multiplex PCR. The original pipeline was this. To quantify the absolute abundance of each unique TCRbeta CDR3 region, the sequences were collapsed and filtered. Clonality, defined as 1 minus Pielou's evenness, was calculated using only productive rearrangements. Tumor T-cell fraction was calculated by normalizing TCRbeta template counts to usable DNA, which was estimated from several housekeeping genes. A previously published method was used to identify clones with significantly greater frequencies in on-treatment samples than in baseline samples. TCRdb limited this immuneACCESS table to in-frame rearrangements with V and J called. A share of clones is missing; checked studies link under half to unresolved V genes, and the rest is unexplained. Clone size and the V and J calls come from that table; the DNA yielded D and trimming. The sample table lists roughly 20,000 clones, around 30% of them with a count of one. The ten largest clones add up to 6.7% of the sample.

The chain couples TRBV28 to TRBJ1-5; the D gene identity is not certain. This sequence originates from a human donor with melanoma. Sequencing was performed on tumor tissue (inferred from file names), taken from a patient given nivolumab and ipilimumab in sequence. CDR3 region: CASSWGVQPQHF. The nucleotide sequence reads as follows: TGTGCCAGCAGTTGGGGAGTTCAGCCCCAGCATTTT.